This T cell receptor (beta chain) comes out of a study of low-dose radiotherapy and immunotherapy resistance in tumors. On the study more broadly: The schedule for Cohort 2 used 1 Gy per fraction every two weeks, which added up to 13 Gy over 26 weeks. Patients received cyclophosphamide 200 mg/m2 intravenously every two weeks, the day before radiation-immunotherapy.

With TRAV- and TRBV-specific primers, first-strand cDNA was made, covering the alpha and beta chains. TCRs underwent 15 to 25 PCR cycles of amplification with a constant-region primer and V-primer adapter. In vitro transcription served to amplify the mRNA that had been isolated. TCRdb used MiXCR to reprocess the reads, holding one entry per CDR3 protein. This sample yields over 65,000 distinct CDR3 sequences, of which about 18% are seen a single time; 2.8% belongs to the top ten. This clonotype was detected many times. Time point indicated: before trial treatment. Donors were administered nivolumab, ipilimumab, aspirin and low-dose cyclophosphamide, together with low-dose radiotherapy. Specimen: PBMCs, collected before treatment. The TCR was taken from a male donor with prostate cancer.

The CDR3 reads CASSEEGSRNQPQHF. As DNA, the CDR3 is TGTGCCAGCAGTGAAGAGGGATCGCGCAATCAGCCCCAGCATTTT. The chain joins TRBV2 to TRBJ1-5; D gene uncertain. CDR1 SNHLY and CDR2 FYNNEI come from the germline V gene. The V and J ends lost 1 base and 2 bases respectively, with 9 bases between them. This CDR3 is built from 15 residues.